Here is one TCR beta chain with its context. What it binds is not known. TCRdb processed the reads anew with MiXCR; each CDR3 protein has one entry. The repertoire includes 750 or so distinct CDR3 sequences, roughly 21% of them detected once, and about 6.7% sits in the top ten. These data belong to a study of lung T cells in sarcoidosis with Löfgren's syndrome. Study-level information: Sarcoidosis features CD4+ T cell accumulation in bronchoalveolar lavage fluid. Whole-study findings and limits: TRAV12-1 and TRBV2 were reportedly most expanded in Löfgren's patients.

Trimming stripped 7 bases from V and 7 bases from J, with 11 bases between. Germline V gene sequence: CDR1 WSHSY, CDR2 SAAADI. The CDR3 is made up of 13 amino acids. This TCR derives from a human donor with sarcoidosis (Löfgren's syndrome or another form), or a control subject (not recorded which). The rearrangement links TRBV10-2 to TRBJ1-6; D gene ambiguous. The sample comprised CD4+ T cells from PBMCs. The CDR3 here is CASKWDPNSPLHF. The CDR3 DNA is TGCGCCAGCAAGTGGGATCCGAATTCACCCCTCCACTTT.